A selection of T cell receptor beta chains follows, all from one sample in a study of blood T cell repertoires in COVID-19. Sequenced by immunoSEQ multiplex PCR; TCRdb stores in-frame clones only, minus some. The data show about 87,000 clones, approximately 71% seen once. The material sequenced was peripheral blood. Every receptor here comes from a woman in her fifties or sixties with acute or convalescent COVID-19. CDR3s include the opening cysteine and the closing phenylalanine or tryptophan. A D gene is named only where the DNA matches it firmly. The size field is filled for only some rows; it gives once, few, many or a size class.

size: NA; J: TRBJ1-1; V: TRBV15; length: 16; D: TRBD1; DNA: TGTGCCACCAGCAGGGGACAGGGGTTAATGAACACTGAAGCTTTCTTT; CDR3: CATSRGQGLMNTEAFF
size: NA; J: TRBJ2-1; V: TRBV6-6; length: 15; D: NA; DNA: TGTGCCAGCAGTTCTCCGGGACACCGGGGGGCTGAGCAGTTCTTC; CDR3: CASSSPGHRGAEQFF
size: NA; J: TRBJ2-1; V: TRBV19; length: 16; D: NA; DNA: TGTGCCAGTAGTATACGTTCCGGTATCACCTACAATGAGCAGTTCTTC; CDR3: CASSIRSGITYNEQFF
size: NA; J: TRBJ1-5; V: TRBV3-1/TRBV3-2; length: 12; D: NA; DNA: TGTGCCAGCAGCCACAGGGGACAGCCCCAGCATTTT; CDR3: CASSHRGQPQHF
size: once; J: TRBJ2-3; V: TRBV11-2; length: 14; D: NA; DNA: TGTGCCAGCAGCTTAGATCGGGTGAAAGATACGCAGTATTTT; CDR3: CASSLDRVKDTQYF
size: NA; J: TRBJ1-3; V: TRBV24-1; length: 17; D: NA; DNA: TGTGCCACCAGACCCCCGGGGGGGCTCCTGGGAGAAAACACCATATATTTT; CDR3: CATRPPGGLLGENTIYF
size: NA; J: TRBJ1-5; V: TRBV28; length: 14; D: NA; DNA: TGTGCCAGCAGTGCTTTAGGGCGGGATCAGCCCCAGCATTTT; CDR3: CASSALGRDQPQHF
size: NA; J: TRBJ1-4; V: TRBV6-2/TRBV6-3; length: 15; D: NA; DNA: TGTGCCAGCAGTTCCCGACAGGCAACTAATGAAAAACTGTTTTTT; CDR3: CASSSRQATNEKLFF
size: NA; J: TRBJ1-5; V: TRBV30; length: 14; D: TRBD1; DNA: TGTGCCTGGAGTGTAGGGACAGGGGGTCAGCCCCAGCATTTT; CDR3: CAWSVGTGGQPQHF
size: once; J: TRBJ2-5; V: TRBV6-5; length: 15; D: TRBD1; DNA: TGTGCCAGCAGTTACTCCCCGACAGGGGCAGAGACCCAGTACTTC; CDR3: CASSYSPTGAETQYF
size: NA; J: TRBJ1-1; V: TRBV12-3/TRBV12-4; length: 11; D: NA; DNA: TGTGCCAGCAGAACCCAGGGTGAAGCTTTCTTT; CDR3: CASRTQGEAFF
size: NA; J: TRBJ1-4; V: TRBV6-5; length: 14; D: TRBD1; DNA: TGTGCCAGCGGATCACAGGGGAAGGATGAAAAACTGTTTTTT; CDR3: CASGSQGKDEKLFF
size: NA; J: TRBJ1-6; V: TRBV3-1/TRBV3-2; length: 15; D: TRBD1; DNA: TGTGCCAGCAGCTCGGACAGGGGCTGGAATTCACCCCTCCACTTT; CDR3: CASSSDRGWNSPLHF
size: NA; J: TRBJ1-2; V: TRBV12-3/TRBV12-4; length: 13; D: TRBD1; DNA: TGTGCCAGCAGTCTGGGACAGAACTATGGCTACACCTTC; CDR3: CASSLGQNYGYTF
size: NA; J: TRBJ1-2; V: TRBV7-9; length: 15; D: TRBD1; DNA: TGTGCCAGCAGCTTTGCCGGGACAGGGGAAGGTGGCTACACCTTC; CDR3: CASSFAGTGEGGYTF
size: NA; J: TRBJ1-2; V: TRBV5-1; length: 14; D: NA; DNA: TGCGCCAGCAGCTTGGATGGGGGCGAAGAGAGCTACACCTTC; CDR3: CASSLDGGEESYTF
size: NA; J: TRBJ1-1; V: TRBV6-5; length: 14; D: NA; DNA: TGTGCCAGCAGTTCCCCGGGGGGGAACGGTGAAGCTTTCTTT; CDR3: CASSSPGGNGEAFF
size: NA; J: TRBJ2-1; V: TRBV15; length: 16; D: NA; DNA: TGTGCCACCAGCAGAGAGAGCGGATCCTCCTACAATGAGCAGTTCTTC; CDR3: CATSRESGSSYNEQFF
size: NA; J: TRBJ2-7; V: TRBV7-3; length: 12; D: NA; DNA: TGTGCCAGCAGCGGGCGGGGCTACGAGCAGTACTTC; CDR3: CASSGRGYEQYF
size: NA; J: TRBJ2-1; V: TRBV30; length: 16; D: TRBD2; DNA: TGTGCCTGGAGGACTAGCGGGAGCAGCTCCTACAATGAGCAGTTCTTC; CDR3: CAWRTSGSSSYNEQFF
size: NA; J: TRBJ2-3; V: TRBV9; length: 18; D: NA; DNA: TGTGCCAGCAGCGCCCCAAGGATGGGGGGGGCTTCCACAGATACGCAGTATTTT; CDR3: CASSAPRMGGASTDTQYF
size: NA; J: TRBJ1-5; V: TRBV7-9; length: 13; D: NA; DNA: TGTGCCAGCAACTCGGGACTCAATCAGCCCCAGCATTTT; CDR3: CASNSGLNQPQHF
size: NA; J: TRBJ2-7; V: TRBV5-5; length: 17; D: TRBD1; DNA: TGTGCCAGCAGCTTTTCCAGACCGGGACAGGGATTCTACGAGCAGTACTTC; CDR3: CASSFSRPGQGFYEQYF
size: NA; J: TRBJ2-1; V: TRBV5-8; length: 17; D: NA; DNA: TGTGCCAGCAGCTTTTTGGTGTCAGCCCCTGGAGAGGATGAGCAGTTCTTC; CDR3: CASSFLVSAPGEDEQFF
size: few; J: TRBJ2-7; V: TRBV28; length: 12; D: NA; DNA: TGTGCCTCCAGGGCATTTTCCTACGAGCAGTACTTC; CDR3: CASRAFSYEQYF
size: few; J: TRBJ1-6; V: TRBV6-5; length: 15; D: TRBD1; DNA: TGTGCCAGCAGTTCGAGACAGGGTCAGAATTCACCCCTCCACTTT; CDR3: CASSSRQGQNSPLHF
size: once; J: TRBJ1-5; V: TRBV3-1/TRBV3-2; length: 14; D: NA; DNA: TGTGCCAGCAGCTTTGACTTCCGGAGCCAGCCCCAGCATTTT; CDR3: CASSFDFRSQPQHF
size: NA; J: TRBJ1-2; V: TRBV5-6; length: 13; D: TRBD1; DNA: TGTGCCAGCAGCTTTAGACAGGGGGATGGCTACACCTTC; CDR3: CASSFRQGDGYTF
size: NA; J: TRBJ2-7; V: TRBV7-2; length: 16; D: TRBD2; DNA: TGTGCCAGCAGCTTCGGACTAGCGGGGGGGCCACTCGAGCAGTACTTC; CDR3: CASSFGLAGGPLEQYF
size: few; J: TRBJ2-5; V: TRBV18; length: 15; D: NA; DNA: TGTGCCAGCTCACCACGTAGTGGGGGACAACAGACCCAGTACTTC; CDR3: CASSPRSGGQQTQYF
size: NA; J: TRBJ2-5; V: TRBV24-1; length: 16; D: TRBD1; DNA: TGTGCCACCAGTGATTCCCGGGACAGTTACCAAGAGACCCAGTACTTC; CDR3: CATSDSRDSYQETQYF
size: once; J: TRBJ2-7; V: TRBV2; length: 14; D: TRBD2; DNA: TGTGCCAGCGGGGTAGGTCTAGCGGGGGTCGAGCAGTACTTC; CDR3: CASGVGLAGVEQYF
size: NA; J: TRBJ1-4; V: TRBV13; length: 14; D: TRBD1; DNA: TGTGCCAGCAGCTTACGGACAGGGGGCGAAAAACTGTTTTTT; CDR3: CASSLRTGGEKLFF
size: NA; J: TRBJ2-1; V: TRBV28; length: 16; D: TRBD1; DNA: TGTGCCAGCAGTTTATTAGGCGGGACAGGGGGCGGTGAGCAGTTCTTC; CDR3: CASSLLGGTGGGEQFF
size: NA; J: TRBJ1-5; V: TRBV27; length: 14; D: TRBD1; DNA: TGTGCCAGCAGGGCCGGGACAGGGCATCAGCCCCAGCATTTT; CDR3: CASRAGTGHQPQHF
size: NA; J: TRBJ2-1; V: TRBV9; length: 15; D: TRBD2; DNA: TGTGCCAGCAGCGTACTAGCGGGATTTCAGAATGAGCAGTTCTTC; CDR3: CASSVLAGFQNEQFF
size: NA; J: TRBJ1-1; V: TRBV18; length: 15; D: NA; DNA: TGTGCCAGCTCACCAACAGGGATAATGAACACTGAAGCTTTCTTT; CDR3: CASSPTGIMNTEAFF
size: NA; J: TRBJ2-7; V: TRBV4-1; length: 16; D: NA; DNA: TGCGCCAGCAGCCAAGATTATTCAGGGCCTTACTACGAGCAGTACTTC; CDR3: CASSQDYSGPYYEQYF
size: NA; J: TRBJ2-7; V: TRBV28; length: 16; D: TRBD1; DNA: TGTGCCAGCAGTTCCGTAATCGGGACAGGGGTTTACGAGCAGTACTTC; CDR3: CASSSVIGTGVYEQYF
size: NA; J: TRBJ1-2; V: TRBV6-5; length: 15; D: TRBD1; DNA: TGTGCCAGCAGTCCTGGGACAGGGCTGGACTATGGCTACACCTTC; CDR3: CASSPGTGLDYGYTF
size: NA; J: TRBJ1-3; V: TRBV3-1/TRBV3-2; length: 16; D: NA; DNA: TGTGCCAGCAGCCTTCAGACAGGCCTCTCTGGAAACACCATATATTTT; CDR3: CASSLQTGLSGNTIYF
size: few; J: TRBJ1-4; V: TRBV6-6; length: 14; D: TRBD1; DNA: TGTGCCAGCAGTTACCCAGGACAGGGAGGGAAACTGTTTTTT; CDR3: CASSYPGQGGKLFF
size: NA; J: TRBJ1-6; V: TRBV5-1; length: 16; D: TRBD1; DNA: TGCGCCAGCAGCTTGGTACAGGGGTTCGATAATTCACCCCTCCACTTT; CDR3: CASSLVQGFDNSPLHF
size: NA; J: TRBJ1-2; V: TRBV5-1; length: 13; D: NA; DNA: TGCGCCAGCAGCTCTGGACAGAGCTATGGCTACACCTTC; CDR3: CASSSGQSYGYTF
size: NA; J: TRBJ1-6; V: TRBV14; length: 14; D: NA; DNA: TGTGCCAGCAGCCGTACGGGGAAGGGTTCACCCCTCCACTTT; CDR3: CASSRTGKGSPLHF
size: NA; J: TRBJ1-2; V: TRBV7-2; length: 14; D: TRBD1; DNA: TGTGCCAGCAGCTTACGACAGGGGGAAGACGGCTACACCTTC; CDR3: CASSLRQGEDGYTF
size: NA; J: TRBJ1-6; V: TRBV20-1; length: 14; D: NA; DNA: TGCAGTGCTAGTTCCGACAGTAATAATTCACCCCTCCACTTT; CDR3: CSASSDSNNSPLHF
size: NA; J: TRBJ1-5; V: TRBV28; length: 14; D: NA; DNA: TGTGCCAGCAGTAGACTGGTGGGCAATCAGCCCCAGCATTTT; CDR3: CASSRLVGNQPQHF
size: NA; J: TRBJ2-7; V: TRBV11-2; length: 12; D: NA; DNA: TGTGCCAGCAGCCACGGAGGAAACGAGCAGTACTTC; CDR3: CASSHGGNEQYF
size: NA; J: TRBJ2-4; V: TRBV6-1; length: 13; D: NA; DNA: TGTGCCAGCAGTGAAGGCTACAAAAACATTCAGTACTTC; CDR3: CASSEGYKNIQYF
size: NA; J: TRBJ1-2; V: TRBV6-2/TRBV6-3; length: 15; D: TRBD1; DNA: TGTGCCAGCAGTCTGTTTGACAGGGACGGCTATGGCTACACCTTC; CDR3: CASSLFDRDGYGYTF